The 5 T cell receptor beta chains reported below all come from one sample, sequenced in a study of T cells in Graves' hyperthyroidism and ophthalmopathy. Researchers took RNA transcripts and amplified the TCR beta CDR3 regions from them. The TCR CDR3 was amplified in a first-round RT-PCR using the HTBI primer set. TCRdb recomputed calls from the multiplex PCR reads with MiXCR, one row per CDR3 protein. The sample lists a few hundred thousand distinct CDR3 sequences; roughly 46% were seen once. Material for sequencing was peripheral blood or thyroid tissue (not recorded which). These receptors all stem from a woman younger than 35 with Graves' hyperthyroidism.

The chain has TRBV12-5 and TRBJ1-6; no reliable D call. This CDR3 spans 17 amino acids. Between the trimmed V and J ends, which lost 2 bases and 6 bases, there was a span of 17 bases. Germline CDR1 reads LGHNT; CDR2 reads FRNRAP. The CDR3 bases are TGTGCTAGTGGTTTGCCAAAGGGCCCGGGGATTAATTCACCCCTCCACTTT. It specifies CASGLPKGPGINSPLHF.

This chain uses TRBV5-1 with TRBJ2-3, with 7 bases identical to TRBD1. With V trimmed by 4 bases and J by 8 bases, 4 bases remained unmatched. Germline V gives CDR1 SGHRS, CDR2 YFSETQ. The CDR3 extends over 12 amino acids. In nucleotides, the CDR3 is TGCGCCAGCAGCGGACAGGATGGTACGCAGTATTTT. As protein: CASSGQDGTQYF.

The J gene is TRBJ1-2, the V gene TRBV7-9, with a tentative D call TRBD1 (6 bases). Looked up from germline, CDR1 is SEHNR and CDR2 is FQNEAQ (reference sequence). V was pared by 1 base and J by 3 bases, with 12 bases between. The CDR3 has 15 residues. CDR3 region: CASSLVGPGDYGYTF. The CDR3 coding sequence is TGTGCCAGCAGCTTAGTTGGTCCAGGGGACTATGGCTACACCTTC.

For this clonotype: A single base separates this from a much larger clone, so it may be a read error. The conserved final phenylalanine or tryptophan is absent from the CDR3, which likely points to a read error. This chain connects TRBV7-2 to TRBJ1-1, with D maybe TRBD1 (6 bases). The CDR3 has 15 residues. Trimming cost V 1 base and J 5 bases, with 14 bases left between them. Germline V gene sequence: CDR1 SGHTA, CDR2 FQGNSA. The CDR3 is CASSLDRGAETEAFV. The DNA for the CDR3 is TGTGCCAGCAGCTTAGATCGGGGGGCGGAAACTGAAGCTTTCGTT.

This clonotype was found many times. The V gene is TRBV6-5, the J gene TRBJ2-5; the D gene is possibly TRBD2 (5 bases). Deletions cut 8 bases from V and 1 base from J, with 8 bases between. Looked up from germline, CDR1 is MNHEY and CDR2 is SVGAGI. The CDR3 is made up of 12 amino acids. The CDR3 nucleotides read TGTGCCAGCTCGGACTCCCAAGAGACCCAGTACTTC. Translating it yields CASSDSQETQYF.